Detailed here is one TCR beta chain. This record comes from a study of blood T cell repertoires in COVID-19. Study-wide context: The United States, Italy and Spain were the sources of the acute and convalescent COVID-19 samples. The analysed material was cDNA or gDNA that came from T cells, B-cell-depleted T cells, or PBMCs.

Methods used by the authors: Estimates of nucleated cell counts were drawn from the amplification of reference gene primers. The data were produced by immunoSEQ multiplex PCR, yet TCRdb's version contains in-frame clones alone and is incomplete. The DNA was the basis for D and trimming; V, J and clone size are from that table. The data hold more than 150,000 clones, with around 79% observed a single time. V was clipped by 3 bases and J by 1 base, with 13 bases between them. There are 15 residues in the CDR3. Germline-derived CDR1 and CDR2 are LGHNA and YNFKEQ. The source material was peripheral blood. This clonotype was sampled from a man aged 55 to 70 with active or convalescent COVID-19. The chain uses TRBV4-2 and TRBJ2-7; D possibly corresponds to TRBD1 (8 bases). The CDR3 is CASSQGGDRSYEQYF. The CDR3 DNA reads as TGTGCCAGCAGCCAGGGGGGGGACAGGTCCTACGAGCAGTACTTC.